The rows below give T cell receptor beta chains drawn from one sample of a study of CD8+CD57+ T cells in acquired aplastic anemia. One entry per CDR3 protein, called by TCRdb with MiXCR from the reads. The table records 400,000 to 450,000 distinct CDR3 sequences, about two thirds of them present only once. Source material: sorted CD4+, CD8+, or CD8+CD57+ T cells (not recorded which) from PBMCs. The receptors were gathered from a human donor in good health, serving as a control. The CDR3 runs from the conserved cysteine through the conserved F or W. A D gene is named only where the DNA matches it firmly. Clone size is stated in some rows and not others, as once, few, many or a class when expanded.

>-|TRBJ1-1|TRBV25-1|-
TGTGCCAGCAGTGACGGCGGGACGAACACTGAAGCTTTCTTT
CASSDGGTNTEAFF
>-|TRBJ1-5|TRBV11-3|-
-
CASSLAPWGSSTSQHF
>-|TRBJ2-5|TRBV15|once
TGTGCCACCAGCAGAGATGGGCTAGGTGTGCCAGAGACCCAGTACTTC
CATSRDGLGVPETQYF
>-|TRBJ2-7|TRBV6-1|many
TGTGCCAGCAGTGAGCTGGGGGCGTTAGACGAGCAGTACTTC
CASSELGALDEQYF
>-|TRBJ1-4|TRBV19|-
TGTGCCAGTAGTACAGGACGGTCAACTAATGAAAAACTGTTTTTT
CASSTGRSTNEKLFF
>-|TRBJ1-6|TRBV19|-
TGTGCCAGCAGTACGGACGGGTTGGTATCGCCCCAGCACTTT
CASSTDGLVSPQHF
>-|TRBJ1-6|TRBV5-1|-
TGCGCCAGCAGCGTCCCAAACTCTCCCCCCCACTTT
CASSVPNSPPHF
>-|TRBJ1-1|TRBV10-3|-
TGTGCCAGCAGCCGGACGGTGGACACTGAAGCTTTCTTT
CASSRTVDTEAFF
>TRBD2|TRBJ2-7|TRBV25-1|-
TGTGCCAGCAGTGAATCCCCTAGGGCGGGAGGGTATAACGAGCAGTACTTC
CASSESPRAGGYNEQYF
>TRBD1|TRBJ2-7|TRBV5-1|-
TGCGCCAGCAGAAAGGGACAGCCTCAGAACTACGAGCAGTACTTC
CASRKGQPQNYEQYF
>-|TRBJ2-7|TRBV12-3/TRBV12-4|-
TGTGCCGGCACCCTGGGAGGGGGCAGCGAGCAGTACTTC
CAGTLGGGSEQYF
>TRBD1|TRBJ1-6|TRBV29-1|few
TGCAGCGTAGGGCAGGGGGGGGATTCACCCCTCCACTTT
CSVGQGGDSPLHF
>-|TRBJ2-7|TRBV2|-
TGTGCCATCAGAAAGACAGTGAGCTATGAGCAGTACTTC
CAIRKTVSYEQYF
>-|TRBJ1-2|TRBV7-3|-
TGTGCCAGCAGCCGAACAGGGAACGGCGTCACCTTC
CASSRTGNGVTF
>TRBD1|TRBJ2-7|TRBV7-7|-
TGTGCTAGCAGCGAAAAGGGACAGGGGCACTGGGAGCAGTTC
CASSEKGQGHWEQF
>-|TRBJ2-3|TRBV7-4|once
TGTGCCAGCACCCCCCTCGGTACTAGCACAGCTACGCAGTATTTT
CASTPLGTSTATQYF
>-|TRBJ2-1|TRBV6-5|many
TGTGCCTCCTGGACGGGGACCAACTACAATGAGCAGTTCTTC
CASWTGTNYNEQFF
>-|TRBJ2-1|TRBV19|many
TGTGCCAGTAGTATAAACCCCAGGGTCGGTATCAATGAGCAGTTCTTC
CASSINPRVGINEQFF
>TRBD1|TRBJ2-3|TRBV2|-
TGCGGCAGCAGTAGACAGGGCGCAGATACGCAGTATTTT
CGSSRQGADTQYF
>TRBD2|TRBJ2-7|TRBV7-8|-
TGTGCCAGCAGCTTAGTGGGGGGGGAGGGCCGATACGAGCAGTACTTC
CASSLVGGEGRYEQYF
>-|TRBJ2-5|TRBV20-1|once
TGCAGTGCTGGAGGGGGGTCTCAAGAGACCCAGTACTTC
CSAGGGSQETQYF
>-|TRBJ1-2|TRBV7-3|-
TGTGCCAGCAGTAAGACGGGCGGCTACACCTTC
CASSKTGGYTF
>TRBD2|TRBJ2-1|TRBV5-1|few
TGCGCCAGCAGCGCTGTGGGGACGGGGGGGAGCTCCTACAATGAGCAGTTCTTC
CASSAVGTGGSSYNEQFF
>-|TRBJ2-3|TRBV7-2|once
TGTGCCAGCAGCGAGATCGCTAGGAGAGATACGGAGTATTTT
CASSEIARRDTEYF
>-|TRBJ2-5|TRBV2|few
TGTGCCCCCCGGCAGGACTGGGAGACCCAGTACTTC
CAPRQDWETQYF
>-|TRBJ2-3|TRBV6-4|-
TGTGCCAGCAGTACCGGGCCCAGTTCGGATACGCAGTATTTT
CASSTGPSSDTQYF
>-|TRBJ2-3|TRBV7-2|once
TGTGCCAGCAGTTTCTTCAAGGAAAGGACAGATACGCAGTATTTT
CASSFFKERTDTQYF
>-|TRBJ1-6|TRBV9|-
TGTGCCAGCAGAGATACAGGTCACTGTGGCTACACCTCACCCCTCCACTTT
CASRDTGHCGYTSPLHF
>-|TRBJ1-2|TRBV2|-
TGTGCCAGCAGCCCCCAGACACAAACGATCGAGTACAACTTC
CASSPQTQTIEYNF
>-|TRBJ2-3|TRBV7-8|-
TGTGCCAGCAGCTTAGTCGGGGCCGGGGATACGCAGTATACGCAGTATTTT
CASSLVGAGDTQYTQYF
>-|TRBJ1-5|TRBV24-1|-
TGTGCCACCAGTGCGGGGAGGGGGAGGGCTAATAATCAGCCCCAGCATTTT
CATSAGRGRANNQPQHF
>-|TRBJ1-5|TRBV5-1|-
TGCGCTAGCAGCCCGGACAGCATGCGCTCCCAGCATTTT
CASSPDSMRSQHF
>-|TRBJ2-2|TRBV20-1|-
TGCAGTGCTAGAGATCAGGCAGGGGATGGCACCGGGGAGCTGTTTTTT
CSARDQAGDGTGELFF
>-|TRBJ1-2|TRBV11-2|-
TGTGCCAGTCGGCTTGGGGCCTATGGCTACACCTTC
CASRLGAYGYTF
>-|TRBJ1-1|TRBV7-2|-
TGTGCCAGCAGCTTAGATCCAACGACCACCACAGCTGCTTTCTTT
CASSLDPTTTTAAFF
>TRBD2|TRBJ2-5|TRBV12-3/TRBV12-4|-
TGTGCCAGCAGTTTGACTAGCGGGGGACAAGAGACCCAGTACTTC
CASSLTSGGQETQYF
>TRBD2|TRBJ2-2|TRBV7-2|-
TGTGCCAGCAGCTTAGCCGGGGGGGCGGGCACCGGGGAGCTGTTTTTT
CASSLAGGAGTGELFF
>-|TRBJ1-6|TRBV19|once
TGTGCCAGTAGCCCGACCCATAGCGGGGGCAACTCACCCCTCCACTTT
CASSPTHSGGNSPLHF
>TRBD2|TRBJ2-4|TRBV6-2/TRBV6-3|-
TGTGCCAGCAGCTCCGGCGGGGGATTAGCCAAAAACATTCAGTACTTC
CASSSGGGLAKNIQYF
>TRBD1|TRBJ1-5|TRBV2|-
TGTGCCAGCATCAGGGGGAGCAATCAGCCCCAGCATTTT
CASIRGSNQPQHF
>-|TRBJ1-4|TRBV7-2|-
TGTGCCAGCAGCTTGGAGGGCACAGGCGGGCAGTACTTCTTTTTT
CASSLEGTGGQYFFF